The 32 T cell receptor beta chains given below trace back to one sample, sequenced in a study of T cells in Graves' hyperthyroidism and ophthalmopathy. The investigators amplified TCR beta CDR3 regions from RNA transcripts. The HTBI primer set was used in a first-round RT-PCR of the TCR CDR3. TCRdb processed the multiplex PCR reads anew with MiXCR; each CDR3 protein has one entry. There are around 690,000 distinct CDR3 sequences in the sample; 17% occur only once, and less than 20% lies in the top ten. Sequenced: blood. The receptors shown here come from a man between 50 and 59 years old with Graves' hyperthyroidism.

This clonotype was counted ten times or more. The gene calls are TRBV7-2 and TRBJ2-7; TRBD2 might be the D (5 bases). V was shortened by 5 bases and J by 1 base, with 12 bases between the two germline ends. Germline V gene sequence: CDR1 SGHTA, CDR2 FQGNSA. The length of the CDR3 is 14 residues. The CDR3 sequence is CASSPQSGSYEQYF. CDR3 coding DNA: TGTGCCAGCAGCCCCCAAAGCGGTTCCTACGAGCAGTACTTC.

On this clonotype itself: With a much larger clone just one base away, this may be a read error. This sequence joins TRBV28 and TRBJ1-6, with TRBD1 matching 7 bases. The germline V gene has CDR1 MDHEN and CDR2 SYDVKM. The CDR3 has 16 residues. The CDR3 DNA reads as TGTGCCAGCAGTTTTTTGTCCGGACAGGTGAATTCACCCGTCCACTTT. Residues: CASSFLSGQVNSPVHF.

This clonotype was seen repeatedly, ten times or more. The rearrangement links TRBV7-8 to TRBJ2-5, with TRBD1 matching 10 bases. The CDR3 is 18 residues long. V lost 3 bases and J lost 1; bases outside the gene matches: 11. Germline V gives CDR1 SGHVS, CDR2 FQNEAQ. This chain's CDR3 is CASSFGKTGTGAQETQYF. CDR3 in DNA: TGTGCCAGCAGCTTCGGGAAGACCGGGACAGGGGCCCAAGAGACCCAGTACTTC.

A few counts support this clonotype. This chain connects TRBV4-1 to TRBJ2-5, with a possible D match to TRBD1 (5 bases). From germline, CDR1 is MGHRA and CDR2 YSYEKL. CDR3 size: 16 residues. Trimming removed 1 base at V and 7 bases at J, with 19 bases between. The CDR3 reads CASSQGAGARTGTQYF. The CDR3 DNA sequence: TGCGCCAGCAGCCAAGGCGCTGGGGCCCGGACGGGGACCCAGTACTTC.

In its sample, this clonotype was seen a few times. The chain carries TRBV2 and TRBJ2-7, with 11 bases matching TRBD2. J was trimmed by 6 bases and V by 3 bases; bases with no gene match: 7. The germline gives CDR1 SNHLY, CDR2 FYNNEI. The CDR3 is 15 amino acids. CDR3 in DNA: TGTGCCAGCAGTGAGGGTAGCGGGAGGGCCGGCGAGCAGTACTTC. Translated: CASSEGSGRAGEQYF.

This clonotype was detected a few times. The chain uses TRBV28 and TRBJ2-7; the match to TRBD1 covers 11 bases. The CDR3 sequence is 14 residues long. The germline V gene encodes CDR1 MDHEN and CDR2 SYDVKM. J gave up 5 bases and V 6 bases, and 6 bases lay outside the gene matches. This CDR3 reads CASSYQDRGHEQYF. The CDR3, as DNA: TGTGCCAGCAGCTACCAGGACAGGGGGCACGAGCAGTACTTC.

This clonotype was counted at least ten times. The rearrangement joins TRBV6-1 to TRBJ1-2; 8 nucleotides agree with TRBD1. This CDR3 spans 13 amino acids. From germline, CDR1 is MNHNS and CDR2 SASEGT. The J segment lost 7 bases and the V segment lost 5 bases, leaving 6 bases of the junction unmatched. The CDR3 DNA is TGTGCCAGCAGTCGACAGGGGCAAGGTGGCTACACCTTC. Amino acid sequence: CASSRQGQGGYTF.

The chain links TRBV4-1 to TRBJ1-2; 9 bases fit TRBD1. CDR1 MGHRA and CDR2 YSYEKL come from the germline V gene. The CDR3 extends over 18 amino acids. Unmatched junction bases numbered 14, after V lost 3 bases and J lost 3 bases. The chain's CDR3 is CASSHYRGQGNGDYGYTF. The CDR3 DNA reads TGCGCCAGCAGCCATTATAGGGGACAGGGAAACGGTGACTATGGCTACACCTTC.

A remark on this clonotype: Just one base apart from a much larger clone, this may be a read error. The chain has TRBV10-3 and TRBJ2-3; 12 bases match TRBD2. The V gene end was trimmed by 4 bases and the J gene end by 4 bases; junction bases not matched to a gene: 6. This CDR3 has 16 amino acids. CDR1 is ENHRY, CDR2 SYGVKD, per germline. The CDR3 spells CAISAASGRAPDTQYF. DNA for the CDR3: TGTGCCATCAGTGCGGCTAGCGGGAGGGCCCCAGATACGCAGTATTTT.

This clonotype has just a few counts. The rearrangement links TRBV6-6 to TRBJ1-1; D ambiguous. Trimming cost V 0 bases and J 7 bases, with 9 bases left between them. The CDR3 contains 13 residues. The germline gives CDR1 MNHNY, CDR2 SVGAGI (reference sequence). CDR3 nucleotides: TGTGCCAGCAGTTACTCAGGAGGAAGTGAAGCTTTCTTT. This translates into CASSYSGGSEAFF.

The chain couples TRBV24-1 to TRBJ1-1; no clear D gene. Trimming pared 5 bases from V and 8 bases from J, leaving 14 bases between. From germline, CDR1 is KGHDR and CDR2 SFDVKD. The CDR3 has 13 residues. CDR3 loop: CATSAGNVGEAFF. As DNA, the CDR3 is TGTGCCACCAGTGCCGGGAACGTCGGGGAAGCTTTCTTT.

In the case of this clonotype: A read error may explain this, as a much larger clone is one base away. V gene TRBV7-2 combines with J gene TRBJ2-3; possibly TRBD1 for D (6 bases). Germline CDR1 is SGHTA and CDR2 is FQGNSA. The CDR3 has 13 residues. The CDR3, as DNA: TGTGTCAGCAGCCCGGGACAATCAGATACGCAGTATTTT. Residues: CVSSPGQSDTQYF.

The rearrangement uses TRBV5-5 and TRBJ1-5; TRBD1 is a possible D gene (5 bases). Germline CDR1 and CDR2: SGHKS and YYEKEE (reference sequence). Trimming stripped 2 bases from V and 2 bases from J, with 11 bases between. The length of the CDR3 is 15 residues. CDR3: CASSFRVGGNQPQHF. CDR3 nucleotide sequence: TGTGCCAGCAGCTTCCGGGTAGGGGGCAATCAGCCCCAGCATTTT.

The V and J genes are TRBV20-1 and TRBJ1-1; D is unresolved. Per the germline V gene, CDR1 is DFQATT and CDR2 is SNEGSKA (reference sequence). Trimming cost V 1 base and J 0 bases, with 9 bases left between them. There are 14 residues in the CDR3. CDR3 sequence: CSARGAGLNTEAFF. CDR3 DNA: TGCAGTGCTAGAGGGGCGGGGTTGAACACTGAAGCTTTCTTT.

The gene calls are TRBV6-5 and TRBJ2-5; TRBD2 matches at 9 bases. This CDR3 spans 16 amino acids. V was pared by 2 bases and J by 0 bases, with 4 bases of the junction left unmatched. Germline lookup yields CDR1 MNHEY and CDR2 SVGAGI. The DNA of the CDR3 is TGTGCCAGCAGTTACCGCCTAGCGGGACACCAAGAGACCCAGTACTTC. Translating it yields CASSYRLAGHQETQYF.

In the case of this clonotype: Just one base apart from a much larger clone, this may be a read error. J is TRBJ1-1 and V is TRBV7-8, with a weak D call TRBD1 (5 bases). The germline gives CDR1 SGHVS, CDR2 FQNEAQ. V was pared by 5 bases and J by 3 bases, with 10 bases between. This CDR3 comprises 13 residues. In nucleotides, the CDR3 is TGTGCCAGCAGCCAACGGGGGGACACTGAAGCTTTCTTT. Amino acids: CASSQRGDTEAFF.

This clonotype was counted at least ten times. The V and J genes are TRBV28 and TRBJ2-7; 11 bases are a match to TRBD2. Trimming took 7 bases from V and 5 from J; bases not matched to a gene: 13. CDR3 length equals 16 residues. Germline V gene sequence: CDR1 MDHEN, CDR2 SYDVKM. As DNA, the CDR3 is TGTGCCAGCACCGTTGGGGGGACTAGCGGATTACACGAGCAGTACTTC. Its translation: CASTVGGTSGLHEQYF.

The rearrangement uses TRBV2 and TRBJ2-3; 7 bases are shared with TRBD1. After removal of 8 bases from V and 4 bases from J, the junction contained 6 bases not matched to a gene. The germline V gene has CDR1 SNHLY and CDR2 FYNNEI. The CDR3 contains 13 residues. The CDR3 spells CASSDRAPDTQYF. DNA for the CDR3: TGTGCCAGCTCAGACAGGGCGCCAGATACGCAGTATTTT. Variable domain in full (rest from reference TRBV2 and TRBJ2-3): EPEVTQTPSHQVTQMGQEVILRCVPISNHLYFYWYRQILGQKVEFLVSFYNNEISEKSEIFDDQFSVERPDGSNFTLKIRSTKLEDSAMYFCASSDRAPDTQYFGPGTRLTVL.

This clonotype was seen repeatedly, ten times or more. The J gene is TRBJ2-5, the V gene TRBV16; no clear D. This CDR3 has 13 residues. Germline lookup yields CDR1 KGHSY and CDR2 FQNENV. Trimming stripped 2 bases from V and 5 bases from J, with 9 bases between. CDR3 region: CASSQNPPETQYF. In DNA form, the CDR3 reads TGTGCCAGCAGCCAAAATCCCCCCGAGACCCAGTACTTC.

The chain joins TRBV6-1 to TRBJ2-1; D gene ambiguous. Trimming removed 5 bases from V and 6 bases from J, with 8 bases in between. Germline-derived CDR1 and CDR2 are MNHNS and SASEGT. CDR3 length: 12 amino acids. The CDR3 loop is CASSQPPNEQFF. CDR3 sequence (DNA): TGTGCCAGCAGTCAGCCCCCCAATGAGCAGTTCTTC.

In the case of this clonotype: A single base separates this from a much larger clone, so it may be a read error. The rearrangement uses TRBV10-2 and TRBJ1-6, with 9 bases matching TRBD1. CDR3 length equals 15 residues. Germline assignment: CDR1 WSHSY and CDR2 SAAADI. The V gene end was trimmed by 5 bases and the J gene end by 12 bases; junction bases not matched to a gene: 11. CDR3: CASSLTGTGTEPLHF. The CDR3 DNA follows: TGCGCCAGCAGTTTAACCGGGACAGGGACAGAACCCCTCCACTTT.

In its sample, this clonotype was seen many times. The rearrangement uses TRBV30 and TRBJ1-1; D is unresolved. V lost 8 bases and J 3 bases, leaving 16 bases between the germline ends. Germline V gives CDR1 GTSNPN, CDR2 SVGIG (reference sequence). The CDR3 is 13 amino acids. CDR3: CARKTVRDTEAFF. CDR3 nucleotide sequence: TGTGCCAGGAAAACAGTAAGGGACACTGAAGCTTTCTTT.

This clonotype has a count of ten or more. This rearrangement joins TRBV12-3 or TRBV12-4 to TRBJ2-1; 9 bases match TRBD1. V dropped 1 base and J dropped 9; count of bases not matched to a gene: 4. This CDR3 comprises 14 residues. The DNA of the CDR3 is TGTGCCAGCAGTTTAGGACAGGGGGACGGTGAGCAGTTCTTC. It is translated as CASSLGQGDGEQFF.

The chain uses TRBV12-5 and TRBJ1-1; D is unclear. Germline lookup yields CDR1 LGHNT and CDR2 FRNRAP. The CDR3 has 11 amino acids. V lost 7 bases and J 5 bases, leaving 8 bases between the germline ends. The CDR3, as DNA: TGTGCTAGTGTCGCCGGGACTGAAGCTTTCTTT. This sequence encodes CASVAGTEAFF.

This clonotype was seen many times. This chain joins TRBV28 and TRBJ2-2; D perhaps matches TRBD2 (6 bases). V was cut by 2 bases and J by 6 bases, with 13 bases left in between. This CDR3 is 15 amino acids long. CDR1 is MDHEN, CDR2 SYDVKM, per germline. CDR3 DNA: TGTGCCAGCAGTTTACTTGTAGGGGAGGCCGGGGAGCTGTTTTTT. This sequence encodes CASSLLVGEAGELFF.

In its sample, this clonotype was seen many times. The V gene is TRBV6-1, the J gene TRBJ1-2; D is possibly TRBD1 (6 bases). V shed 3 bases and J shed 6 bases, with 17 bases lying between them. Germline V gene lookup returns CDR1 MNHNS and CDR2 SASEGT. This CDR3 contains 15 residues. The CDR3, as DNA: TGTGCCAGCAGTGATAGAGAACAGGGAGTAAATGGCTACACCTTC. Amino acid sequence: CASSDREQGVNGYTF.

V usage is TRBV2 and J usage is TRBJ2-7; no reliable D call. CDR1 SNHLY and CDR2 FYNNEI come from the germline V gene. V lost 7 bases, J lost 2 bases, and 18 bases lay in between. The CDR3 loop spans 15 amino acids. In DNA form, the CDR3 reads TGTGCCAGCATCTCCCCGGACGATCTACCCTACGAGCAGTACTTC. Translation: CASISPDDLPYEQYF.

This clonotype was counted only a few times. This sequence joins TRBV6-1 and TRBJ2-2; 11 nucleotides agree with TRBD1. V shed 8 bases, J shed 5 bases, and the junction held 7 bases outside the gene matches. The CDR3 has 15 amino acids. Per the germline V gene, CDR1 is MNHNS and CDR2 is SASEGT. CDR3 bases: TGTGCCAGCTTTTTCGGGACAGGGGGAACCGGGGAGCTGTTTTTT. As protein: CASFFGTGGTGELFF.

This clonotype was detected many times. The chain is built from TRBV30 and TRBJ2-1, with D perhaps matching TRBD2 (6 bases). Germline CDR1 and CDR2: GTSNPN and SVGIG (reference sequence). This CDR3 has 14 amino acids. V shed 0 bases and J shed 5 bases, with 11 bases lying between them. CDR3 sequence (DNA): TGTGCCTGGAGTGTACGGGGGAGAAACAATGAGCAGTTCTTC. Amino acid sequence: CAWSVRGRNNEQFF.

This clonotype was detected many times. V gene TRBV7-2 combines with J gene TRBJ1-2; D is perhaps TRBD1 (6 bases). CDR3 size: 15 residues. Trimming removed 1 base at V and 11 bases at J, with 20 bases between. The germline gives CDR1 SGHTA, CDR2 FQGNSA. As DNA, the CDR3 is TGTGCCAGCAGCTTAGACCCTGGTCTGGGGGCGCGGTACACCTTC. Its translation: CASSLDPGLGARYTF.

This clonotype has ten or more counts. This chain links TRBV28 with TRBJ2-5; either TRBD1 or TRBD2 may fit D (6 bases each). This CDR3 region has 13 residues. The V end lost 6 bases, the J end lost 6 bases, and 14 bases lay between the germline ends. Germline values: CDR1 MDHEN, CDR2 SYDVKM. The CDR3 loop is CASRKRGAKTQYF. The CDR3 bases are TGTGCCAGCAGAAAGAGGGGGGCGAAGACCCAGTACTTC.

This clonotype appeared many times. The chain combines TRBV7-9 with TRBJ2-5; 7 nucleotides align to TRBD2. The junction had 13 bases not matched to a gene; V was cut back by 5 bases and J by 1 base. This CDR3 contains 17 residues. Germline CDR1 reads SEHNR; CDR2 reads FQNEAQ (reference sequence). As DNA, the CDR3 is TGTGCCAGCAGCCGTCTAGGCGGGAGCGGGATCCAAGAGACCCAGTACTTC. This translates into CASSRLGGSGIQETQYF.